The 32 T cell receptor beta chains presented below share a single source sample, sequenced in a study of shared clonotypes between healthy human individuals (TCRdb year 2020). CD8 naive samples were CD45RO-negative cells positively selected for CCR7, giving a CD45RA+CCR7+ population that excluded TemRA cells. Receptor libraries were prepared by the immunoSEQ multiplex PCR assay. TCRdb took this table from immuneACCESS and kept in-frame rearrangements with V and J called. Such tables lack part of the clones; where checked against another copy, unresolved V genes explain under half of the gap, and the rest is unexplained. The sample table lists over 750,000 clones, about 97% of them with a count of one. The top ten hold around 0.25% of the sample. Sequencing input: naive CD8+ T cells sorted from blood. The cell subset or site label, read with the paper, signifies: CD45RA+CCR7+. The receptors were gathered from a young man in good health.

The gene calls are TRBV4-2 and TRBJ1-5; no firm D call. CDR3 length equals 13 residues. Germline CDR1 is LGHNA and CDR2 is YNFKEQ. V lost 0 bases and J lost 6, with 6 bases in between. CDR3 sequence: CASSQDQGQPQHF. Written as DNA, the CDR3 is TGTGCCAGCAGCCAAGATCAAGGTCAGCCCCAGCATTTT.

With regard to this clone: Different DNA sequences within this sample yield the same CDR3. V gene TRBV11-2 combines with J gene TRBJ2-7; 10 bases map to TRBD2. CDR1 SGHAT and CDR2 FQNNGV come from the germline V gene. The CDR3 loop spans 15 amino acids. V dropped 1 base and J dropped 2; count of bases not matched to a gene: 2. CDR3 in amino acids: CASSLGTSGTYEQYF. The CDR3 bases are TGTGCCAGCAGCTTAGGGACTAGCGGAACCTACGAGCAGTACTTC.

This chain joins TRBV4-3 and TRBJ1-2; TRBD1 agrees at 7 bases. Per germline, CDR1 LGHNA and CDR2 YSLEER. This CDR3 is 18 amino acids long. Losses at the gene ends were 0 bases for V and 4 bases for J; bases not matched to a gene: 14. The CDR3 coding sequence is TGCGCCAGCAGCCAAGATTTTTTAAGAACAGGGGATACCTATGGCTACACCTTC. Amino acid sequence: CASSQDFLRTGDTYGYTF.

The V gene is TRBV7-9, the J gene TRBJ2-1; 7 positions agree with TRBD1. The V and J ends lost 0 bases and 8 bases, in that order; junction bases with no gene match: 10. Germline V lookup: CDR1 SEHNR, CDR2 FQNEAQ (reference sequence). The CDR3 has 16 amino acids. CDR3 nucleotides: TGTGCCAGCAGCTTAGCGCTAGGGCAGGGGGTATATGAGCAGTTCTTC. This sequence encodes CASSLALGQGVYEQFF.

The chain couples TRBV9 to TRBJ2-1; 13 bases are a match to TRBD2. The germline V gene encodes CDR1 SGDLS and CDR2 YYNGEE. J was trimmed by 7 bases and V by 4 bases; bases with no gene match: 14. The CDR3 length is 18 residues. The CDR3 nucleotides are TGTGCCAGCAGCTCCCTGAAGGCCGGGACTAGCGGGATTAATGAGCAGTTCTTC. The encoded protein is CASSSLKAGTSGINEQFF.

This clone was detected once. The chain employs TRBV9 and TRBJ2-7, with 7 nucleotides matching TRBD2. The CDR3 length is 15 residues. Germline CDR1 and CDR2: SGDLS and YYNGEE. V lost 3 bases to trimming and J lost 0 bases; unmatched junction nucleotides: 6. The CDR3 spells CASSASGNPSYEQYF. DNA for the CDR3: TGTGCCAGCAGCGCCAGCGGGAACCCCTCCTACGAGCAGTACTTC.

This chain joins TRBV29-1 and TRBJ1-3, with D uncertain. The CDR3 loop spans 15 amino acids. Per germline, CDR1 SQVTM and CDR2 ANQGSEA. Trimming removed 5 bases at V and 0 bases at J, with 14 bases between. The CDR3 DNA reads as TGCAGCGTTACGCTATCAGGAGACTCTGGAAACACCATATATTTT. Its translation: CSVTLSGDSGNTIYF.

For the CDR3, the DNA is TGTGCCAGCAGTCCTCACACGTCCAACACCGGGGAGCTGTTTTTT. Translation gives CASSPHTSNTGELFF. The V gene is TRBV7-9, the J gene TRBJ2-2, with D unresolved. With 6 bases removed from V and 2 bases from J, the gap between germline ends came to 13 bases. Germline lookup yields CDR1 SEHNR and CDR2 FQNEAQ (reference sequence). This CDR3 spans 15 amino acids.

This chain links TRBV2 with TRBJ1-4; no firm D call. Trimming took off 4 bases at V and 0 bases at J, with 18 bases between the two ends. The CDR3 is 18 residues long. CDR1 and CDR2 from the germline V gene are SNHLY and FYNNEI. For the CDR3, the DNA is TGTGCCAGCAGTGCGGGAGAGGGAATTGTTGCAACTAATGAAAAACTGTTTTTT. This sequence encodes CASSAGEGIVATNEKLFF.

The CDR3 loop reads CASSPTGGGYEQYF. In DNA form, the CDR3 reads TGTGCCAGTAGCCCGACAGGGGGCGGATACGAGCAGTACTTC. V is TRBV19 and J is TRBJ2-7; 10 bases agree with TRBD1. Germline lookup yields CDR1 LNHDA and CDR2 SQIVND (reference sequence). V lost 6 bases to trimming and J lost 4 bases; unmatched junction nucleotides: 6. This CDR3 region has 14 residues.

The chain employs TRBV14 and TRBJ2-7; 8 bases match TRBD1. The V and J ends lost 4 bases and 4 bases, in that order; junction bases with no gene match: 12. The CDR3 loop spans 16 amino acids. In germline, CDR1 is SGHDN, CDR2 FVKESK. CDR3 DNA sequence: TGTGCCAGCAGCCGCCAACCCGGGACAGGAATATACGAGCAGTACTTC. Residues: CASSRQPGTGIYEQYF.

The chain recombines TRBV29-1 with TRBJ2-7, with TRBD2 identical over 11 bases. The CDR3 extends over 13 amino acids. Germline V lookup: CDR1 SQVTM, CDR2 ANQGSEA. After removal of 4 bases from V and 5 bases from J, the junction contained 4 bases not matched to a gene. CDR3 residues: CSVALAGVDEQYF. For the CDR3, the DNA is TGCAGCGTTGCACTAGCGGGAGTCGACGAGCAGTACTTC.

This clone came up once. The CDR3 DNA is TGTGCCAGCAGTGATTCTCCGGATGGACTACCTGAGCAGTTCTTC. Translation gives CASSDSPDGLPEQFF. The V and J genes are TRBV27 and TRBJ2-1, with D perhaps matching TRBD2 (6 bases). CDR3 length equals 15 residues. Germline CDR1 MNHEY, CDR2 SMNVEV (reference sequence). V was cut by 5 bases and J by 9 bases, with 20 bases left in between.

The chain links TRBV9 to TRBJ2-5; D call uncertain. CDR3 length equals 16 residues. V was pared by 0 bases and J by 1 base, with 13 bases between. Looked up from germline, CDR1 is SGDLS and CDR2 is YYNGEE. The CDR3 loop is CASSVDPTIPQETQYF. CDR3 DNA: TGTGCCAGCAGCGTAGATCCCACGATCCCCCAAGAGACCCAGTACTTC. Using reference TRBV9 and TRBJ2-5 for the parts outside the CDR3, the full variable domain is DSGVTQTPKHLITATGQRVTLRCSPRSGDLSVYWYQQSLDQGLQFLIQYYNGEERAKGNILERFSAQQFPDLHSELNLSSLELGDSALYFCASSVDPTIPQETQYFGPGTRLLVL.

CDR3 bases: TGTGCCAGCAATAGGGGGGATGGCTACACCTTC. Its translation: CASNRGDGYTF. The V and J genes are TRBV2 and TRBJ1-2; D is perhaps TRBD1 (6 bases). Germline CDR1 and CDR2: SNHLY and FYNNEI. This CDR3 contains 11 residues. Trimming removed 7 bases from V and 6 bases from J, with 9 bases in between.

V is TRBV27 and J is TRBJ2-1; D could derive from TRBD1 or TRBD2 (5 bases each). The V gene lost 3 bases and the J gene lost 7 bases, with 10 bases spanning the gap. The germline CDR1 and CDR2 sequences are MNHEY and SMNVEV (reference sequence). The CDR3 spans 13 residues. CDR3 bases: TGTGCCAGCAGTTTTTCGGGGCGGAATGAGCAGTTCTTC. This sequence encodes CASSFSGRNEQFF.

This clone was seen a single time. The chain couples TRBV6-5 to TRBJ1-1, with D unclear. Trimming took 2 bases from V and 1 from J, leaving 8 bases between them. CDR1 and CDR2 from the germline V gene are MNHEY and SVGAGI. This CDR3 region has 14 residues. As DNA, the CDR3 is TGTGCCAGCAGTTACGAGAAATGGAACACTGAAGCTTTCTTT. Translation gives CASSYEKWNTEAFF.

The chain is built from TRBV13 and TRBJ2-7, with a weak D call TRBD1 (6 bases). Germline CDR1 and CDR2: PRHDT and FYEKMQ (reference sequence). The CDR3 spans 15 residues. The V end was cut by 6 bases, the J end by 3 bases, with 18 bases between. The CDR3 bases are TGTGCCAGCAGTTCGGACAGCCGACAGATCTACGAGCAGTACTTC. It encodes CASSSDSRQIYEQYF.

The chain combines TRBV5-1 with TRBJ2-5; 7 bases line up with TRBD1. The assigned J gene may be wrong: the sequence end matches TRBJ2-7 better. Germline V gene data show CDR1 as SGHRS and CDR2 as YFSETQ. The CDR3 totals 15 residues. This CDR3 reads CASSDLMTGFDEQYF. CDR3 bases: TGCGCCAGCAGCGACCTTATGACAGGGTTTGACGAGCAGTACTTC.

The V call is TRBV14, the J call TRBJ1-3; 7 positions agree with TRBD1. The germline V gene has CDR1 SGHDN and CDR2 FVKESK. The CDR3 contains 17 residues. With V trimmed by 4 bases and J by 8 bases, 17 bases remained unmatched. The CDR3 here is CASSPTSTGWYQDTIYF. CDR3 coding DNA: TGTGCCAGCAGCCCTACTTCGACAGGGTGGTATCAAGACACCATATATTTT.

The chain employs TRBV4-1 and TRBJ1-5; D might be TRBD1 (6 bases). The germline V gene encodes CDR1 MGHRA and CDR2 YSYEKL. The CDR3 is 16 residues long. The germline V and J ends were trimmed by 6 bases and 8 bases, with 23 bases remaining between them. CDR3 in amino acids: CASSQQGRLNWEPQHF. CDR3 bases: TGCGCCAGCAGTCAACAGGGACGGCTAAATTGGGAGCCCCAGCATTTT.

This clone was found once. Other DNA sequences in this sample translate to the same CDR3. The CDR3: CASSLSGANVLTF. The CDR3, as DNA: TGTGCCAGCTCTCTATCTGGGGCCAACGTCCTGACTTTC. The chain is built from TRBV6-5 and TRBJ2-6, with unresolved D. Trimming left V 8 bases short and J 1 base short, with 6 bases between. CDR3 length equals 13 residues. Germline V gene lookup returns CDR1 MNHEY and CDR2 SVGAGI.

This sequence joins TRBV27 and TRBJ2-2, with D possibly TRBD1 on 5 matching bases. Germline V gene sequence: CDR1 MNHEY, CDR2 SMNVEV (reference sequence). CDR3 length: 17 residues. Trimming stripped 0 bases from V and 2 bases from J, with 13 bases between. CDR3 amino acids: CASSLSMEQANTGELFF. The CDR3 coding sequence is TGTGCCAGCAGTTTATCGATGGAACAGGCCAACACCGGGGAGCTGTTTTTT.

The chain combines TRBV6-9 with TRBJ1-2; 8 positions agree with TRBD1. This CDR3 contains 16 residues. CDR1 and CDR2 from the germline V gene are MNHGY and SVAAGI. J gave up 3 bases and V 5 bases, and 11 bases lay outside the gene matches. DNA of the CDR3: TGTGCCAGCAGTCTCCAAGCGGACAGGGATCACTATGGCTACACCTTC. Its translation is CASSLQADRDHYGYTF.

CDR3 loop: CAFTIAGGWDEQYF. CDR3 bases: TGTGCCTTTACAATAGCGGGAGGATGGGACGAGCAGTACTTC. The chain carries TRBV30 and TRBJ2-7, with 10 nucleotides matching TRBD2. V lost 7 bases and J lost 5; bases outside the gene matches: 11. Germline loops: CDR1 GTSNPN, CDR2 SVGIG (reference sequence). This CDR3 contains 14 residues.

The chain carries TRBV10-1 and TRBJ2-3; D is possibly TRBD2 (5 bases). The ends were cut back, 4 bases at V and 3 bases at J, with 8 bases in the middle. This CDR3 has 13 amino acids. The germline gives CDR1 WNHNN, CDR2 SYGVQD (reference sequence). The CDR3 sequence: CASSGLATDTQYF. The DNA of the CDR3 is TGCGCCAGCAGTGGGCTAGCTACAGATACGCAGTATTTT.

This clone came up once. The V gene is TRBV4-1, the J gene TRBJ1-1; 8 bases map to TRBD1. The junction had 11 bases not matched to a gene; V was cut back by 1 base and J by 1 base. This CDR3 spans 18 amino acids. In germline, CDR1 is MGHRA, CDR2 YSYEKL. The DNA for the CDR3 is TGCGCCAGCAGCCAAGCACCCCCCGAGGGGACAGGGAACACTGAAGCTTTCTTT. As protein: CASSQAPPEGTGNTEAFF.

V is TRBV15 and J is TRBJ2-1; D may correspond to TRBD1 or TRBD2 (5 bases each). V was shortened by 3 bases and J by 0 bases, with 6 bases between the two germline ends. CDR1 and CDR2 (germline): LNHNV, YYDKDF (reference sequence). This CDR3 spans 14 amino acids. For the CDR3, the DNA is TGTGCCACCAGCAGGAGGGGCTCCTACAATGAGCAGTTCTTC. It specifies CATSRRGSYNEQFF.

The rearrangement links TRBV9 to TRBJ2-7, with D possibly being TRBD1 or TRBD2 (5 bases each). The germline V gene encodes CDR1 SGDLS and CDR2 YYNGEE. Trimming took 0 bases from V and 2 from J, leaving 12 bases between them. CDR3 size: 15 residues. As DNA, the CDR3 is TGTGCCAGCAGCGTAGGGGGGACGGGAACCTACGAGCAGTACTTC. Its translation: CASSVGGTGTYEQYF.

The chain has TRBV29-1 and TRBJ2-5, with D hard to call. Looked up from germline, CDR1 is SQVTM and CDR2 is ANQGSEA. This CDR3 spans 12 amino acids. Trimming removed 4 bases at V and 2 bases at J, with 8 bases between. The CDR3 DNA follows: TGCAGCGTTGTGGATATACAAGAGACCCAGTACTTC. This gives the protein CSVVDIQETQYF.

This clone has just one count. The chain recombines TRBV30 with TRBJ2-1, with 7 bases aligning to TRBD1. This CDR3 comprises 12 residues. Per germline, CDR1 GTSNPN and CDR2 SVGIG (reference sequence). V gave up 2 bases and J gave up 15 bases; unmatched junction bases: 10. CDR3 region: CAWSLRQGQRFF. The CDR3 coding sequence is TGTGCCTGGAGTCTGAGACAGGGACAAAGGTTCTTC.

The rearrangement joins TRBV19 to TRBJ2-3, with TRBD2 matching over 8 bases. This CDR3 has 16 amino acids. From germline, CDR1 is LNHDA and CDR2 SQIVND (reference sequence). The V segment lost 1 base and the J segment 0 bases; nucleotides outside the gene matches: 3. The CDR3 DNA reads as TGTGCCAGTAGTATAGGGGCTAGCGGGAGCACAGATACGCAGTATTTT. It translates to CASSIGASGSTDTQYF. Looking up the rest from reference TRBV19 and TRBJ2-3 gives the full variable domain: DGGITQSPKYLFRKEGQNVTLSCEQNLNHDAMYWYRQDPGQGLRLIYYSQIVNDFQKGDIAEGYSVSREKKESFPLTVTSAQKNPTAFYLCASSIGASGSTDTQYFGPGTRLTVL.